This T cell receptor beta chain was sequenced during a study of Ad26.COV2.S vaccination and SARS-CoV-2 variants. Study-wide background: Into the muscle, Ad26.COV2.S was dosed once or twice, 56 days apart. General study results and limits: The TCR-based breadth and depth measures might underestimate overall T cell responses. Vaccine recipients had higher spike-specific TCR breadth than placebo recipients.

Stated treatment: some 20 received Ad26.COV2.S at low or high dose, single or two shots; several received placebo; per-sample allocation not given. Day 63 following the first vaccine or placebo injection was when the samples were taken. The administered vaccine (an Ad26 vector) expressed Wuhan-strain SARS-CoV-2 spike. Using immunoSEQ multiplex PCR, the repertoire was profiled, and TCRdb retains in-frame clones only, with some absent. The table shows approximately 350,000 clones, with about nine tenths occurring only once. The V segment lost 5 bases and the J segment 9 bases; nucleotides outside the gene matches: 8. CDR3 length: 14 residues. Germline CDR1 and CDR2: PRHDT and FYEKMQ (reference sequence). This clone came up once. Its antigen is undetermined.

The genes are TRBV13 and TRBJ2-1; 9 bases agree with TRBD1. The receptor's source is a person aged 18-60 years who received the Ad26.COV2.S COVID-19 vaccine or a placebo. The specimen comprised peripheral blood, sampled in a trial of Ad26.COV2.S vaccine versus placebo. CDR3 DNA sequence: TGTGCCAGCAGCCTACTACAGGGGGCGTTTGAGCAGTTCTTC. It specifies CASSLLQGAFEQFF.